A single sample gave rise to the 28 T cell receptor beta chains below, sequenced in a study of cytomegalovirus exposure and HLA in healthy donors. Using immunoSEQ multiplex PCR, the repertoire was profiled, and TCRdb retains in-frame clones only, with some absent. The sample carries 55,000 to 85,000 clones, about 94% recorded once. Input material: PBMCs. Every receptor here comes from a woman between 18 and 29 years old in good health and CMV-seronegative.

The chain links TRBV11-2 to TRBJ2-6; 8 bases are a match to TRBD1. The CDR3 consists of 15 residues. The ends lost 4 bases at V and 2 bases at J; junction bases unmatched: 1. The germline CDR1 and CDR2 sequences are SGHAT and FQNNGV. DNA for the CDR3: TGTGCCAGCAGCTCGGACAGGGCTGGGGCCAACGTCCTGACTTTC. It specifies CASSSDRAGANVLTF.

There are a few counts of this clone. The gene calls are TRBV27 and TRBJ1-1, with D uncertain. CDR3 length equals 13 residues. CDR1 and CDR2 (germline): MNHEY, SMNVEV (reference sequence). With 5 bases removed from V and 7 bases from J, the gap between germline ends came to 14 bases. This chain's CDR3 is CASSPRPGDEAFF. CDR3 sequence (DNA): TGTGCCAGCAGTCCCAGACCCGGGGATGAAGCTTTCTTT.

V and J are TRBV2 and TRBJ1-1, with 7 nucleotides matching TRBD1. This CDR3 region has 12 residues. The J segment lost 2 bases and the V segment lost 9 bases, leaving 3 bases of the junction unmatched. The germline CDR1 and CDR2 sequences are SNHLY and FYNNEI. The DNA of the CDR3 is TGTGCCAGGGGACAGTACAACACTGAAGCTTTCTTT. This sequence encodes CARGQYNTEAFF.

This chain links TRBV9 with TRBJ2-1, with a possible D match to TRBD1 (5 bases). CDR3 length equals 14 residues. CDR1 and CDR2 (germline): SGDLS, YYNGEE. V lost 3 bases, J lost 8 bases, and 15 bases lay in between. The CDR3 DNA sequence: TGTGCCAGCAGCGCTCCGAAGACAGCCCATGAGCAGTTCTTC. Its protein product is CASSAPKTAHEQFF.

This chain links TRBV29-1 with TRBJ2-7, with 7 positions matching TRBD2. This CDR3 comprises 11 residues. Germline assignment: CDR1 SQVTM and CDR2 ANQGSEA. Unmatched junction bases numbered 4, after V lost 4 bases and J lost 7 bases. As DNA, the CDR3 is TGCAGCGTTGGTGGGGAGGGGGAGCAGTACTTC. It yields the protein CSVGGEGEQYF.

V is TRBV12-5 and J is TRBJ2-1; TRBD2 aligns across 10 bases. The V gene end was trimmed by 3 bases and the J gene end by 6 bases; junction bases not matched to a gene: 11. Germline assignment: CDR1 LGHNT and CDR2 FRNRAP. The CDR3 contains 17 residues. CDR3 amino acids: CASGLTLGAGGVNEQFF. CDR3 sequence (DNA): TGTGCTAGTGGTTTAACCCTGGGAGCGGGAGGGGTCAATGAGCAGTTCTTC. The entire variable domain, with the rest obtained from reference TRBV12-5 and TRBJ2-1, is as follows: DARVTQTPRHKVTEMGQEVTMRCQPILGHNTVFWYRQTMMQGLELLAYFRNRAPLDDSGMPKDRFSAEMPDATLATLKIQPSEPRDSAVYFCASGLTLGAGGVNEQFFGPGTRLTVL.

The rearrangement links TRBV6-1 to TRBJ2-7, with TRBD2 matching over 8 bases. This CDR3 has 12 residues. V was clipped by 8 bases and J by 3 bases; unmatched bases: 3. Germline V gene sequence: CDR1 MNHNS, CDR2 SASEGT. The chain's CDR3 is CASSSGSYEQYF. The DNA of the CDR3 is TGTGCCAGCTCCAGCGGGAGCTACGAGCAGTACTTC.

The chain combines TRBV12-2 with TRBJ2-1; TRBD2 reflects the table's D call only, with no check against the DNA. TRBV12-2 is recorded as a pseudogene. This CDR3 is 18 amino acids long. For the CDR3, the DNA is TGTGCAAGTCGCTTAGCCCACCTAGCGGCAAGCTCCTACAATGAGCAGTTCTTC. It is translated as CASRLAHLAASSYNEQFF.

The V and J genes are TRBV30 and TRBJ1-3; TRBD1 matches 7 bases. V lost 3 bases to trimming and J lost 3 bases; unmatched junction nucleotides: 8. The CDR3 spans 15 residues. In germline, CDR1 is GTSNPN, CDR2 SVGIG (reference sequence). The CDR3 DNA reads TGTGCCTGGAGCCCCGACAGGGCCCTTGGAAACACCATATATTTT. It specifies CAWSPDRALGNTIYF.

The chain links TRBV4-1 to TRBJ2-5, with 9 bases fitting TRBD2. The junction had 6 bases not matched to a gene; V was cut back by 3 bases and J by 4 bases. From germline, CDR1 is MGHRA and CDR2 YSYEKL. This CDR3 region has 15 residues. CDR3 in amino acids: CASSHVLAGIETQYF. The CDR3 nucleotides read TGCGCCAGCAGCCATGTGCTAGCGGGGATAGAGACCCAGTACTTC.

The chain recombines TRBV12-5 with TRBJ2-2; perhaps TRBD1 as D (6 bases). V lost 6 bases and J 2 bases, leaving 13 bases between the germline ends. The length of the CDR3 is 15 residues. Germline CDR1 is LGHNT and CDR2 is FRNRAP. The CDR3 region is CASGSKTGNTGELFF. CDR3 nucleotides: TGTGCTAGTGGCTCGAAGACAGGCAACACCGGGGAGCTGTTTTTT.

With regard to this clone: A read error may account for a junction end that differs from germline. The V gene is TRBV2, the J gene TRBJ2-3, with 8 bases aligning to TRBD1. The CDR3 runs to 14 residues. CDR1 is SNHLY, CDR2 FYNNEI, per germline. The CDR3 loop is CASRVKTGTGTQYF. Written as DNA, the CDR3 is TGTGCCAGCAGAGTCAAGACCGGGACAGGTACGCAGTATTTT. Looking up the rest from reference TRBV2 and TRBJ2-3 gives the full variable domain: EPEVTQTPSHQVTQMGQEVILRCVPISNHLYFYWYRQILGQKVEFLVSFYNNEISEKSEIFDDQFSVERPDGSNFTLKIRSTKLEDSAMYFCASRVKTGTGTQYFGPGTRLTVL.

This chain joins TRBV5-5 and TRBJ1-1; no clear D gene. Trimming pared 4 bases from V and 0 bases from J, leaving 10 bases between. The CDR3 runs 14 residues. From germline, CDR1 is SGHKS and CDR2 YYEKEE (reference sequence). The CDR3 spells CASSVRVMNTEAFF. The CDR3 DNA reads TGTGCCAGCAGCGTGCGGGTCATGAACACTGAAGCTTTCTTT.

This chain links TRBV28 with TRBJ2-1; 13 nucleotides align to TRBD2. The germline V gene encodes CDR1 MDHEN and CDR2 SYDVKM. With 7 bases clipped from V and 4 bases from J, the junction kept 4 bases outside the gene matches. The CDR3 loop spans 15 amino acids. The chain's CDR3 is CASNRLAGGYNEQFF. In DNA, the CDR3 is TGTGCCAGCAACCGACTAGCGGGAGGATACAATGAGCAGTTCTTC.

The CDR3 sequence is CASSVGQGHYEQYF. CDR3 DNA sequence: TGTGCCAGCAGCGTGGGGCAGGGGCACTACGAGCAGTACTTC. V is TRBV9 and J is TRBJ2-7, with a possible D match to TRBD1 (6 bases). In germline, CDR1 is SGDLS, CDR2 YYNGEE. This CDR3 contains 14 residues. V was shortened by 2 bases and J by 3 bases, with 12 bases between the two germline ends.

The chain carries TRBV27 and TRBJ2-6; D may be TRBD1 (6 bases). Germline V gene data show CDR1 as MNHEY and CDR2 as SMNVEV (reference sequence). Trimming shortened V by 6 bases and J by 1 base, and 16 bases separated the two germline ends. This CDR3 region has 17 residues. CDR3 DNA: TGTGCCAGCAGGTGGTCAGGGGCCCCTTCTGGGGCCAACGTCCTGACTTTC. Protein sequence: CASRWSGAPSGANVLTF.

The chain links TRBV5-6 to TRBJ1-1, with TRBD1 matching 8 bases. The V and J ends lost 2 bases and 11 bases, in that order; junction bases with no gene match: 8. This CDR3 has 13 residues. Germline loops: CDR1 SGHDT, CDR2 YYEEEE. CDR3 nucleotide sequence: TGTGCCAGCAGCTTAGTACAGGGGGAATGGGCTTTCTTT. It specifies CASSLVQGEWAFF.

The chain carries TRBV30 and TRBJ1-5, with TRBD1 identical over 9 bases. This CDR3 spans 15 amino acids. Germline CDR1 and CDR2: GTSNPN and SVGIG (reference sequence). With 1 base clipped from V and 4 bases from J, the junction kept 5 bases outside the gene matches. The CDR3 here is CAWSATGGGNQPQHF. The CDR3 coding sequence is TGTGCCTGGAGTGCGACAGGGGGAGGAAATCAGCCCCAGCATTTT. The full variable domain, in which reference TRBV30 and TRBJ1-5 provide the parts outside the CDR3, is SQTIHQWPATLVQPVGSPLSLECTVEGTSNPNLYWYRQAAGRGLQLLFYSVGIGQISSEVPQNLSASRPQDRQFILSSKKLLLSDSGFYLCAWSATGGGNQPQHFGDGTRLSIL.

The rearrangement uses TRBV5-4 and TRBJ2-5; 8 nucleotides match TRBD1. Germline CDR1 is SGHNT and CDR2 is YYREEE (reference sequence). The CDR3 loop spans 14 amino acids. J lost 5 bases, V lost 4 bases, and 7 bases had no gene match. The CDR3 sequence: CASSTRTGTETQYF. For the CDR3, the DNA is TGTGCCAGCAGCACCCGGACAGGGACGGAGACCCAGTACTTC.

The chain is built from TRBV5-4 and TRBJ2-7, with TRBD2 matching over 8 bases. The V segment lost 1 base and the J segment 3 bases; nucleotides outside the gene matches: 6. Germline CDR1 reads SGHNT; CDR2 reads YYREEE (reference sequence). This CDR3 spans 15 amino acids. In nucleotides, the CDR3 is TGTGCCAGCAGCTTGACTCTAGCGGGCAACTACGAGCAGTACTTC. This translates into CASSLTLAGNYEQYF.

The chain is built from TRBV29-1 and TRBJ2-5, with 12 positions matching TRBD1. The CDR3 totals 14 residues. With 8 bases clipped from V and 4 bases from J, the junction kept 8 bases outside the gene matches. Germline loops: CDR1 SQVTM, CDR2 ANQGSEA. As DNA, the CDR3 is TGCAGCTTGACCGGGACAGGGGGCGGAGAGACCCAGTACTTC. It translates to CSLTGTGGGETQYF.

CDR3 loop: CASSYSNTRGGPQHF. In DNA, the CDR3 is TGTGCCAGCAGTTACTCCAATACACGCGGGGGGCCCCAGCATTTT. This rearrangement joins TRBV6-5 to TRBJ1-5, with D tentatively TRBD1 (5 bases). The CDR3 sequence is 15 residues long. Germline CDR1 is MNHEY and CDR2 is SVGAGI. V dropped 0 bases and J dropped 9 bases, with 15 bases sitting between them.

This clone was recorded only once. J is TRBJ2-7 and V is TRBV25-1, with D tentatively TRBD1 (5 bases). CDR1 is MGHDK, CDR2 SYGVNS, per germline. Trimming shortened V by 7 bases and J by 0 bases, and 13 bases separated the two germline ends. The CDR3 is 14 amino acids. The CDR3 here is CASMGLSSSYEQYF. In DNA, the CDR3 is TGTGCCAGCATGGGGCTTTCCAGCTCCTACGAGCAGTACTTC.

The chain is built from TRBV28 and TRBJ1-1; tentative D call: TRBD1 (6 bases). The V gene's germline CDR1 is MDHEN and CDR2 SYDVKM. This CDR3 comprises 12 residues. Deletions cut 3 bases from V and 4 bases from J, with 6 bases between. CDR3: CASSFRGTEAFF. CDR3 in DNA: TGTGCCAGCAGTTTCAGGGGCACTGAAGCTTTCTTT.

This clone was detected once. The chain has TRBV28 and TRBJ1-5, with D maybe TRBD1 (6 bases). The length of the CDR3 is 18 residues. Trimming cost V 3 bases and J 7 bases, with 25 bases left between them. Germline assignment: CDR1 MDHEN and CDR2 SYDVKM. The CDR3 DNA is TGTGCCAGCAGTTTCGTCCCTATGTTCGGGCGGGGGCGGCAGCCCCAGCATTTT. Protein: CASSFVPMFGRGRQPQHF.

The chain recombines TRBV7-9 with TRBJ2-1, with 7 bases lining up with TRBD2. Losses at the gene ends were 5 bases for V and 1 base for J; bases not matched to a gene: 8. This CDR3 has 16 residues. CDR1 is SEHNR and CDR2 is FQNEAQ in the germline V gene (reference sequence). This CDR3 reads CASSPLGGESYNEQFF. The CDR3 DNA reads as TGTGCCAGCAGCCCCTTGGGGGGGGAATCCTACAATGAGCAGTTCTTC.

The chain combines TRBV27 with TRBJ2-7, with 10 nucleotides matching TRBD2. J gave up 4 bases and V 4 bases, and 10 bases lay outside the gene matches. Looked up from germline, CDR1 is MNHEY and CDR2 is SMNVEV (reference sequence). The CDR3 is 16 amino acids. The CDR3 loop reads CASSSPLGAGGYEQYF. The CDR3 nucleotides read TGTGCCAGCAGTTCCCCGCTTGGAGCGGGGGGGTACGAGCAGTACTTC.

The genes are TRBV28 and TRBJ2-1; D is perhaps TRBD1 (5 bases). V lost 4 bases, J lost 8 bases, and 9 bases lay in between. This CDR3 is 12 amino acids long. The germline V gene encodes CDR1 MDHEN and CDR2 SYDVKM. For the CDR3, the DNA is TGTGCCAGCAGTTATCTAGGGGATGAGCAGTTCTTC. Its translation is CASSYLGDEQFF.